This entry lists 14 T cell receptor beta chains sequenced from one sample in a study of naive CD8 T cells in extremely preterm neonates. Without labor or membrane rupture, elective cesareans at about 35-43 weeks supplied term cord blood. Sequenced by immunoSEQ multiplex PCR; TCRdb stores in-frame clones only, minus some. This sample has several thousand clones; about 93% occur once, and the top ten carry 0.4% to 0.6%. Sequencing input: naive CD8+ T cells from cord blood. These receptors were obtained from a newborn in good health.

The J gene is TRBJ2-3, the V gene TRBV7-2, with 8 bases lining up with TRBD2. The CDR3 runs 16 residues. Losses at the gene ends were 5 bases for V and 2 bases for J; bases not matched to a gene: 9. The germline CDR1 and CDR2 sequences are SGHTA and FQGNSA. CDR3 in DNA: TGTGCCAGCAGCCTCCGAGGCGGGAGGCCCACAGATACGCAGTATTTT. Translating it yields CASSLRGGRPTDTQYF.

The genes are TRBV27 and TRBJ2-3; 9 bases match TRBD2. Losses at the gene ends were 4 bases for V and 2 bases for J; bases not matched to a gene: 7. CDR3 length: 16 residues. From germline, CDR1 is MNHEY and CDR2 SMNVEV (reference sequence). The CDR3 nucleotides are TGTGCCAGCAGTTCATATAGCGGGGGCGACACAGATACGCAGTATTTT. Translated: CASSSYSGGDTDTQYF.

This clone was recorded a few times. The CDR3 DNA is TGTGCCAGCAGCCCATACAGCTCTAATTCACCCCTCCACTTT. This encodes CASSPYSSNSPLHF. The chain couples TRBV7-9 to TRBJ1-6; D is undetermined. The ends were cut back, 5 bases at V and 6 bases at J, with 11 bases in the middle. Germline V gene sequence: CDR1 SEHNR, CDR2 FQNEAQ (reference sequence). CDR3 length equals 14 residues.

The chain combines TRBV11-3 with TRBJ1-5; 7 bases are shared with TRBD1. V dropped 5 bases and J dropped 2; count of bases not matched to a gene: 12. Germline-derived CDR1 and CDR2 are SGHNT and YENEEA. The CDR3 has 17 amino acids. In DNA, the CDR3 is TGTGCCAGCAGCGCCCGCGACAGGGAGCGTGGCAATCAGCCCCAGCATTTT. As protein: CASSARDRERGNQPQHF.

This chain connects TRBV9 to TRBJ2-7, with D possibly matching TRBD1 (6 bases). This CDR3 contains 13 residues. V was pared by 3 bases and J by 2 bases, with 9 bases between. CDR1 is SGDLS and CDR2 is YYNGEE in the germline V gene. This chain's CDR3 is CASSAGTTYEQYF. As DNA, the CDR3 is TGTGCCAGCAGCGCCGGGACAACCTACGAGCAGTACTTC.

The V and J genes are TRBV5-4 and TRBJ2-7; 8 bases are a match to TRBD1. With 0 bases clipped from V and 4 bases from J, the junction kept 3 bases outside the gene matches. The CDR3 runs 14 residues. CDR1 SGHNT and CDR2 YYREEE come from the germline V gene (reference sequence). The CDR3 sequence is CASSLGTGPYEQYF. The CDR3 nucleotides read TGTGCCAGCAGCTTGGGGACAGGGCCTTACGAGCAGTACTTC.

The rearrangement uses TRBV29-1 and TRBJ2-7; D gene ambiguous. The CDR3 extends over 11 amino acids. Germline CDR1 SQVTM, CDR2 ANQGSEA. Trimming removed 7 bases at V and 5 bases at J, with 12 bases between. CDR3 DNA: TGCAGCGCCCTTCACAGAAACGAGCAGTACTTC. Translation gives CSALHRNEQYF.

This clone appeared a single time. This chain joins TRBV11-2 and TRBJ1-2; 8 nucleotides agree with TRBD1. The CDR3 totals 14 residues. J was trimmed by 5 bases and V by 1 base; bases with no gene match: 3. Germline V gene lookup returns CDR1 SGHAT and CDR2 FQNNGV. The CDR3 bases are TGTGCCAGCAGCTTAGGGACAGGGAGTTATGGCTACACCTTC. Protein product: CASSLGTGSYGYTF.

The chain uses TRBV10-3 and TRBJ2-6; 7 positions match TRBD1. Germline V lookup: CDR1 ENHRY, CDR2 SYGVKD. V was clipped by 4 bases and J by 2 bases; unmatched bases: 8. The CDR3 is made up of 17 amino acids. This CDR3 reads CAISVYDRETGANVLTF. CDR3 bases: TGTGCCATCAGTGTCTACGACAGGGAGACTGGGGCCAACGTCCTGACTTTC.

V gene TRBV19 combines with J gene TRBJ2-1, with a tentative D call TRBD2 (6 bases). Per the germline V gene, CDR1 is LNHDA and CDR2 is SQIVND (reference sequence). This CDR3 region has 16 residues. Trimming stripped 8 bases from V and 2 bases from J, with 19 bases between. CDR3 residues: CASPLGGRPPYNEQFF. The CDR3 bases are TGTGCCAGTCCCCTTGGGGGGAGGCCCCCCTACAATGAGCAGTTCTTC.

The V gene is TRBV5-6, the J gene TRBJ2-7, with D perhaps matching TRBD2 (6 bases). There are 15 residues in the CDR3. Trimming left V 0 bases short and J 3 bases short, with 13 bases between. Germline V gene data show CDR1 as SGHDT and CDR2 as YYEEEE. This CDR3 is CASSLAGTGDYEQYF. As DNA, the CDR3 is TGTGCCAGCAGCTTGGCCGGGACTGGAGACTACGAGCAGTACTTC.

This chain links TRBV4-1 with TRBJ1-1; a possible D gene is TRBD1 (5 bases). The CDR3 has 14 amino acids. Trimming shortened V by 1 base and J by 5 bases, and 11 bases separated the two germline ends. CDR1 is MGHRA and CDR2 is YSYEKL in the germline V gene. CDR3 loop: CASSQVSPGTEAFF. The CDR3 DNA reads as TGCGCCAGCAGCCAAGTCTCCCCAGGGACTGAAGCTTTCTTT.

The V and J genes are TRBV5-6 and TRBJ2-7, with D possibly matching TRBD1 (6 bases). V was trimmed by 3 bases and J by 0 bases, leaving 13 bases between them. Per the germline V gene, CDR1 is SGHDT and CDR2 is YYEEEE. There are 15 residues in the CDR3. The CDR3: CASSSDRSSSYEQYF. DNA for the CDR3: TGTGCCAGCAGCTCAGACAGGTCGAGCTCCTACGAGCAGTACTTC.

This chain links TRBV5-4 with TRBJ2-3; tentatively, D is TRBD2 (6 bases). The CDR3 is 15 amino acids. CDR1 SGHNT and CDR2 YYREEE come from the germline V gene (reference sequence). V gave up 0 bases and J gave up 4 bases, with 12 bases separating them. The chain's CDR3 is CASSLVGGGADTQYF. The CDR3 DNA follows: TGTGCCAGCAGCTTGGTTGGGGGAGGTGCAGATACGCAGTATTTT.